The 27 T cell receptor beta chains in this list originate from one sample, sequenced in a study (dated by TCRdb to about 2015). Cells that were CD4+CD25+CD127-/low were isolated as Tregs. The library was produced with 5' RACE. The sample was run on an Illumina MiSeq. Through fastp at Q25 and MiXCR, TCRdb rebuilt clones from the public reads, retaining in-frame beta chains. All rows with the same CDR3 protein become a single entry with the most common DNA and genes. The sample has about 9,800 distinct CDR3 sequences on record, 25% of them singletons. Jointly, the top ten make up more than 2.5% of the sample. Sequencing used Tregs sorted from blood. Every receptor here comes from a female donor with breast cancer.

Sample share makes this clonotype medium-sized. The J gene is TRBJ1-2, the V gene TRBV4-1; maybe TRBD1 (6 bases). The germline V and J ends were trimmed by 3 bases and 0 bases, with 20 bases remaining between them. Per germline, CDR1 MGHRA and CDR2 YSYEKL. This CDR3 comprises 18 residues. CDR3 region: CASSQDNFRTDPNYGYTF. DNA for the CDR3: TGCGCCAGCAGCCAGGATAACTTCCGGACAGACCCTAACTATGGCTACACCTTC.

There are a few counts of this clonotype. The V gene is TRBV6-1, the J gene TRBJ1-5, with TRBD1 as a possible D gene (5 bases). CDR3 length: 14 residues. V was clipped by 1 base and J by 3 bases, with 7 bases between them. The V gene's germline CDR1 is MNHNS and CDR2 SASEGT. CDR3 region: CASSEDRINQPQHF. CDR3 bases: TGTGCCAGCAGTGAAGACAGGATCAATCAGCCCCAGCATTTT.

This clonotype occurred many times. The chain employs TRBV5-4 and TRBJ1-2; D is unresolved. This CDR3 contains 13 residues. V was trimmed by 5 bases and J by 4 bases, leaving 12 bases between them. Looked up from germline, CDR1 is SGHNT and CDR2 is YYREEE (reference sequence). CDR3 sequence reads: CASSSDGGYGYTF. The CDR3 DNA reads as TGTGCCAGCAGTTCCGACGGAGGCTATGGCTACACCTTC.

Judged by abundance, this clonotype is medium-sized. The chain is built from TRBV9 and TRBJ2-1; maybe TRBD1 (6 bases). Trimming took 0 bases from V and 2 from J, leaving 12 bases between them. CDR3 length: 16 residues. Germline V gene sequence: CDR1 SGDLS, CDR2 YYNGEE. As DNA, the CDR3 is TGTGCCAGCAGCGTAGAAGGGGGTCCTCCCTACAATGAGCAGTTCTTC. Translating it yields CASSVEGGPPYNEQFF.

There are a few counts of this clonotype. This may arise from a read error, as a much more abundant clone is one base away. The V gene is TRBV12-3 or TRBV12-4, the J gene TRBJ1-5, with TRBD1 identical over 7 bases. CDR3 length: 14 residues. For the CDR3, the DNA is TGTGCCAGCAGTCCGACAGGGAGCAGTCAGCCCCAGCATTTT. This gives the protein CASSPTGSSQPQHF.

The V and J genes are TRBV5-1 and TRBJ2-7; no clear D. CDR1 and CDR2 (germline): SGHRS, YFSETQ. With 0 bases removed from V and 4 bases from J, the gap between germline ends came to 5 bases. The CDR3 spans 12 residues. CDR3 sequence: CASSLGGYEQYV. In DNA form, the CDR3 reads TGCGCCAGCAGCTTGGGGGGTTACGAGCAGTACGTC.

Within the sample, this clonotype is medium-sized. The DNA for the CDR3 is TGTGCCACCAGTGATTTGCGGGATCCGAACACCGGGGAGCTGTTTTTT. It translates to CATSDLRDPNTGELFF. The rearrangement joins TRBV24-1 to TRBJ2-2, with a possible D match to TRBD2 (5 bases). Germline loops: CDR1 KGHDR, CDR2 SFDVKD. Deletions cut 0 bases from V and 0 bases from J, with 7 bases between. CDR3 size: 16 residues.

By its share, this clonotype is large. The V call is TRBV15, the J call TRBJ2-3; 11 bases are a match to TRBD2. The J segment lost 2 bases and the V segment lost 0 bases, leaving 7 bases of the junction unmatched. The CDR3 covers 18 residues. The germline V gene has CDR1 LNHNV and CDR2 YYDKDF (reference sequence). The CDR3 loop reads CATSRDTLAGGPTDTQYF. The CDR3 nucleotides read TGTGCCACCAGCAGAGATACGCTAGCGGGAGGACCCACAGATACGCAGTATTTT.

Turning to this clonotype: No conserved phenylalanine or tryptophan is present at the end of the CDR3, so a read error is the likely explanation. The rearrangement joins TRBV4-1 to TRBJ2-1; TRBD2 agrees at 9 bases. The V segment lost 4 bases and the J segment 9 bases; nucleotides outside the gene matches: 16. Germline V gene lookup returns CDR1 MGHRA and CDR2 YSYEKL. The CDR3 sequence is 17 residues long. This CDR3 is CASSLDRHGGRAVEQFL. In nucleotides, the CDR3 is TGCGCCAGCAGCCTAGACCGACACGGCGGGAGGGCCGTTGAGCAGTTCCTC.

In its sample, this clonotype was seen a few times. A much larger clone is a single base away; this may be a read error. Given the absence of the conserved phenylalanine or tryptophan at the CDR3 end, a read error is likely. V and J are TRBV20-1 and TRBJ1-6; D gene unclear. Trimming took off 2 bases at V and 8 bases at J, with 7 bases between the two ends. Germline CDR1 reads DFQATT; CDR2 reads SNEGSKA (reference sequence). The CDR3 has 12 residues. The DNA of the CDR3 is TGCAGTGCTAGAAATCCTTATTCACCCCTCCACCTT. Translating it yields CSARNPYSPLHL.

This clonotype was picked up a small number of times. The gene calls are TRBV29-1 and TRBJ2-7; D is unresolved. The CDR3 is 14 amino acids. Trimming shortened V by 6 bases and J by 2 bases, and 17 bases separated the two germline ends. Per germline, CDR1 SQVTM and CDR2 ANQGSEA. This chain's CDR3 is CSVIQGSQPYEQYF. The CDR3 coding sequence is TGCAGCGTAATACAAGGCAGCCAGCCCTACGAGCAGTACTTC.

This clonotype was recorded at least ten times. The chain uses TRBV7-9 and TRBJ2-1; a possible D gene is TRBD2 (5 bases). Trimming pared 0 bases from V and 8 bases from J, leaving 14 bases between. Germline V gene sequence: CDR1 SEHNR, CDR2 FQNEAQ (reference sequence). The CDR3 runs to 15 residues. CDR3 sequence: CASSLARRGRDEQFF. The CDR3 bases are TGTGCCAGCAGCTTAGCCCGCAGAGGGCGGGATGAGCAGTTCTTC.

The table lists this clonotype with many counts. This chain joins TRBV19 and TRBJ2-2, with D unclear. V gave up 3 bases and J gave up 4 bases, with 6 bases separating them. CDR3 length: 13 amino acids. Germline lookup yields CDR1 LNHDA and CDR2 SQIVND (reference sequence). CDR3 in DNA: TGTGCCAGTAGTATGAGGCCCACCGGGGAGCTGTTTTTT. Translation gives CASSMRPTGELFF.

J is TRBJ2-1 and V is TRBV14; D gene uncertain. V was clipped by 0 bases and J by 0 bases, with 6 bases between them. The CDR3 is made up of 15 amino acids. Germline CDR1 SGHDN, CDR2 FVKESK. CDR3 nucleotide sequence: TGTGCCAGCAGCCAAGAGTGGAGCTCCTACAATGAGCAGTTCTTC. Its translation: CASSQEWSSYNEQFF.

This clonotype was observed a handful of times. Since a much larger clone is just one base distant, this may be a read error. V is TRBV19 and J is TRBJ2-1; weak D call: TRBD2 (6 bases). CDR1 is LNHDA and CDR2 is SQIVND in the germline V gene (reference sequence). This CDR3 is 17 amino acids long. The CDR3 is CAGSIHMAGSSYNEQFF. The CDR3 region has the DNA TGTGCCGGTAGTATCCACATGGCGGGAAGCTCCTACAATGAGCAGTTCTTC.

This clonotype was detected ten times or more. The rearrangement links TRBV20-1 to TRBJ2-7; 7 bases are a match to TRBD2. Germline CDR1 reads DFQATT; CDR2 reads SNEGSKA (reference sequence). Trimming cost V 1 base and J 2 bases; bases outside gene matches: 5. CDR3 length equals 14 residues. The CDR3 DNA sequence: TGCAGTGCTAGAGGGCTAGCGGCGGCCTACGAGCAGTACTTC. Protein sequence: CSARGLAAAYEQYF.

This clonotype occurred many times. The gene calls are TRBV6-1 and TRBJ2-1, with 7 nucleotides matching TRBD2. This CDR3 region has 16 residues. With 2 bases clipped from V and 4 bases from J, the junction kept 8 bases outside the gene matches. Looked up from germline, CDR1 is MNHNS and CDR2 is SASEGT. CDR3 bases: TGTGCCAGCAGTGAACTCGGCGGGAGCCATTACAATGAGCAGTTCTTC. Translation gives CASSELGGSHYNEQFF.

This clonotype has ten or more counts. The rearrangement uses TRBV11-2 and TRBJ2-1, with no clear D. Per the germline V gene, CDR1 is SGHAT and CDR2 is FQNNGV. Trimming shortened V by 1 base and J by 6 bases, and 4 bases separated the two germline ends. The CDR3 sequence is 12 residues long. The CDR3 DNA sequence: TGTGCCAGCAGCTTAGGAATCAATGAGCAGTTCTTC. Residues: CASSLGINEQFF.

With regard to this clonotype: A much larger clone lies one base from this, so it may be a read error. This chain joins TRBV29-1 and TRBJ1-2, with a weak D call TRBD1 (6 bases). Germline CDR1 reads SQVTM; CDR2 reads ANQGSEA. V was clipped by 2 bases and J by 4 bases, with 17 bases between them. CDR3 length equals 15 residues. The CDR3 spells CSVELSGTTSYGYTF. The CDR3 DNA is TGCAGCGTTGAACTCTCCGGGACAACTAGCTATGGCTACACCTTC. The complete variable domain, with remaining parts taken from reference TRBV29-1 and TRBJ1-2, reads SAVISQKPSRDICQRGTSLTIQCQVDSQVTMMFWYRQQPGQSLTLIATANQGSEATYESGFVIDKFPISRPNLTFSTLTVSNMSPEDSSIYLCSVELSGTTSYGYTFGSGTRLTVV.

This clonotype came up a few times. The V gene is TRBV29-1, the J gene TRBJ2-3; D gene uncertain. Trimming removed 0 bases at V and 1 base at J, with 8 bases between. The CDR3 sequence is 14 residues long. Germline lookup yields CDR1 SQVTM and CDR2 ANQGSEA. CDR3: CSVEDTIGTDTQYF. The CDR3 DNA reads TGCAGCGTTGAAGATACAATCGGCACAGATACGCAGTATTTT.

The chain recombines TRBV2 with TRBJ2-1; TRBD2 is a possible D gene (6 bases). The V and J ends lost 4 bases and 5 bases respectively, with 12 bases between them. Germline V gives CDR1 SNHLY, CDR2 FYNNEI. CDR3 length: 14 amino acids. The DNA for the CDR3 is TGTGCCAGCAGTGCTAGCGTTCCGAACAATGAGCAGTTCTTC. Translation gives CASSASVPNNEQFF.

A note on this clonotype: The junction does not match germline at one end; this may be a read error. This chain joins TRBV6-2 or TRBV6-3 and TRBJ1-5; D remains unclear. This CDR3 contains 13 residues. The germline V gene encodes CDR1 MNHEY and CDR2 SVGEGT. CDR3 protein: CACRLGGNQPQHF. CDR3 bases: TGTGCCTGCAGACTCGGCGGCAATCAGCCCCAGCATTTC.

By sample share, this clonotype is medium-sized. V usage is TRBV12-3 or TRBV12-4 and J usage is TRBJ1-2, with D perhaps TRBD1 (5 bases). This CDR3 region has 14 residues. The V end lost 3 bases, the J end lost 1 base, and 9 bases lay between the germline ends. Here the CDR3 DNA reads TGTGCCAGCAGTTTTGGCGACAGTAACTATGGCTACACCTTC. Amino acids: CASSFGDSNYGYTF.

The rearrangement joins TRBV6-5 to TRBJ2-5, with D tentatively TRBD1 (6 bases). The CDR3 covers 16 residues. Trimming took 4 bases from V and 0 from J, leaving 15 bases between them. Germline CDR1 and CDR2: MNHEY and SVGAGI. The CDR3, as DNA: TGTGCCAGCAGTTCCCCTCGGACAGACTACCAAGAGACCCAGTACTTC. It codes for CASSSPRTDYQETQYF.

In this sample, this clonotype turned up many times. This chain joins TRBV9 and TRBJ2-1, with 8 bases aligning to TRBD2. The ends lost 4 bases at V and 0 bases at J; junction bases unmatched: 3. CDR3 length: 15 amino acids. Germline lookup yields CDR1 SGDLS and CDR2 YYNGEE. CDR3 DNA: TGTGCCAGCAGCACGGGAGGGAGCTCCTACAATGAGCAGTTCTTC. Translating it yields CASSTGGSSYNEQFF.

This clonotype has ten or more counts. The V gene is TRBV20-1, the J gene TRBJ1-1, with D hard to call. CDR1 is DFQATT and CDR2 is SNEGSKA in the germline V gene (reference sequence). This CDR3 has 12 amino acids. The V end lost 5 bases, the J end lost 0 bases, and 7 bases lay between the germline ends. CDR3 loop: CSARGVNTEAFF. CDR3 in DNA: TGCAGTGCTCGCGGGGTGAACACTGAAGCTTTCTTT.

For this clonotype: One base away lies a much larger clone, so this may be a sequencing read error. The chain uses TRBV10-2 and TRBJ2-1; D unresolved. This CDR3 contains 14 residues. Trimming removed 6 bases from V and 0 bases from J, with 9 bases in between. Germline loops: CDR1 WSHSY, CDR2 SAAADI. In nucleotides, the CDR3 is TGCGCCAGCAGGCAGATAAACTCCTACAATGAGCAGTTCTTC. Encoded protein: CASRQINSYNEQFF.